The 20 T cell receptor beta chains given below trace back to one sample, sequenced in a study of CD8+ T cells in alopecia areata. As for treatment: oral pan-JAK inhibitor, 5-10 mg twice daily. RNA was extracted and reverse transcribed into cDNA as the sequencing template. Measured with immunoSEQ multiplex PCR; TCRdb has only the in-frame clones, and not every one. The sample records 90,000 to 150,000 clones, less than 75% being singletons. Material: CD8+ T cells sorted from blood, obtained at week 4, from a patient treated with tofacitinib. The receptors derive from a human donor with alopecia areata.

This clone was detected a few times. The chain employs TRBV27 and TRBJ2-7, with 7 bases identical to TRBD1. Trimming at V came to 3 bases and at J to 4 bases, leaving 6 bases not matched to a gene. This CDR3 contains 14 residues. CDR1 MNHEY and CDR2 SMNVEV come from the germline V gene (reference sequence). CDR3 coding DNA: TGTGCCAGCAGTTTGAGGGGGCAACGTTACGAGCAGTACTTC. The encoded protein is CASSLRGQRYEQYF.

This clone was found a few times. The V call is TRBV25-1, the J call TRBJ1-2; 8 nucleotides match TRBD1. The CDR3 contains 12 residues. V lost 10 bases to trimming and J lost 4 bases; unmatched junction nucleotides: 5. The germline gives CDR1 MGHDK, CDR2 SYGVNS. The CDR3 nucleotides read TGTGCCACCAAGGACAGGGCCTATGGCTACACCTTC. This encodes CATKDRAYGYTF.

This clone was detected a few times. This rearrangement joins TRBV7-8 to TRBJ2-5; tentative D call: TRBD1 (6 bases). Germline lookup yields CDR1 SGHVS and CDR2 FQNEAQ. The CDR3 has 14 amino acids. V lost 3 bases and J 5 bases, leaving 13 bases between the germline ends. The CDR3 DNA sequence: TGTGCCAGCAGCTTTGATACAGGGTACGAGACCCAGTACTTC. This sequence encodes CASSFDTGYETQYF. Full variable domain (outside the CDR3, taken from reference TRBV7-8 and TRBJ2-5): GAGVSQSPRYKVAKRGQDVALRCDPISGHVSLFWYQQALGQGPEFLTYFQNEAQLDKSGLPSDRFFAERPEGSVSTLKIQRTQQEDSAVYLCASSFDTGYETQYFGPGTRLLVL.

CDR3: CSVVLDGGTFYEQYF. CDR3 coding DNA: TGCAGCGTTGTCCTGGATGGAGGAACCTTCTACGAGCAGTACTTC. The chain uses TRBV29-1 and TRBJ2-7; possible D gene TRBD2, 5 bases. V was shortened by 4 bases and J by 3 bases, with 19 bases between the two germline ends. Germline loops: CDR1 SQVTM, CDR2 ANQGSEA. The CDR3 is made up of 15 amino acids.

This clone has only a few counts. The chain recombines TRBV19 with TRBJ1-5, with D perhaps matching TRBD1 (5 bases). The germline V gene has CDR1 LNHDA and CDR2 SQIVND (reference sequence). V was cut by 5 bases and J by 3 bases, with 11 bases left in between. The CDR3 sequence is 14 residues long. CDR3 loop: CASSVQGHNQPQHF. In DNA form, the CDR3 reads TGTGCCAGTAGTGTTCAGGGCCACAATCAGCCCCAGCATTTT.

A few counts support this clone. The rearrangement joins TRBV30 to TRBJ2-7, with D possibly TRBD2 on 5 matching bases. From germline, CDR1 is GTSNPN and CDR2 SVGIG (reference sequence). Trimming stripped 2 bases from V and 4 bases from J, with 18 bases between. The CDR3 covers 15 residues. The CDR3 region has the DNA TGTGCCTGGAGTCAGGAGGACCCCGTTTCTTACGAGCAGTACTTC. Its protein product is CAWSQEDPVSYEQYF.

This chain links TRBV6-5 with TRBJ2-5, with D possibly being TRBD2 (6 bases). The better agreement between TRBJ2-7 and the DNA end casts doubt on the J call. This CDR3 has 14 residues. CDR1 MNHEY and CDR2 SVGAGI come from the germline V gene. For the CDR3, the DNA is TGTGCCAGCAGTTACGTCGGGGGTTCCTACGAGCAGTACTTC. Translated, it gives CASSYVGGSYEQYF.

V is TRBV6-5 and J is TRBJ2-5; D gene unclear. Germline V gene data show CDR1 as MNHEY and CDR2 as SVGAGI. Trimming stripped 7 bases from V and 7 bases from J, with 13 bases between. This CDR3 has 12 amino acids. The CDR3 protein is CASTPTSGTQYF. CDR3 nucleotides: TGTGCCAGCACCCCCACGTCGGGGACCCAGTACTTC.

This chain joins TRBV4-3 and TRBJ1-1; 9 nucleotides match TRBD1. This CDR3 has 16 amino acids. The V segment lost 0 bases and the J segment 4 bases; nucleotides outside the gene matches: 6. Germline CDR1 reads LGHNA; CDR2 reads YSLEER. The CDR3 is CASSQDFRQGGTEAFF. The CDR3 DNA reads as TGCGCCAGCAGCCAAGATTTTCGACAGGGGGGCACTGAAGCTTTCTTT.

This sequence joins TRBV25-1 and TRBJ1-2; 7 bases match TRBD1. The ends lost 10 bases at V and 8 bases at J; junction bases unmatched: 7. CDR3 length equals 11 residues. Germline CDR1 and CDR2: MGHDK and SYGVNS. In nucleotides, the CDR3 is TGTGCCATCAAGACAGGGTGGGGCTACACCTTC. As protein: CAIKTGWGYTF.

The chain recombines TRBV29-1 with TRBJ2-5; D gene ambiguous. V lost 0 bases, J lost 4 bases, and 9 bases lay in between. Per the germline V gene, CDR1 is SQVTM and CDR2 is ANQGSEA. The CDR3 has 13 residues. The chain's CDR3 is CSVEDPRSETQYF. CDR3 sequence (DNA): TGCAGCGTTGAAGATCCTCGGTCAGAGACCCAGTACTTC. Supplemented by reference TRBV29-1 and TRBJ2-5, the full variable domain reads SAVISQKPSRDICQRGTSLTIQCQVDSQVTMMFWYRQQPGQSLTLIATANQGSEATYESGFVIDKFPISRPNLTFSTLTVSNMSPEDSSIYLCSVEDPRSETQYFGPGTRLLVL.

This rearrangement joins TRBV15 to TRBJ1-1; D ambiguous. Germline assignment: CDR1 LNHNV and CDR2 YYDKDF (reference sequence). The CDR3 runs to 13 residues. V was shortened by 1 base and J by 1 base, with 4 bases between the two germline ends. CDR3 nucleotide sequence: TGTGCCACCAGCAGAGGAAGGAACACTGAAGCTTTCTTT. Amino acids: CATSRGRNTEAFF.

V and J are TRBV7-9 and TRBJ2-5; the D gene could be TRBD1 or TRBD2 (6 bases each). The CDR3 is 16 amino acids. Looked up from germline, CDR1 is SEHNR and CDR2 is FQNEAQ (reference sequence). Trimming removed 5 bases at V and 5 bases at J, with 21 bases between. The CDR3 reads CASSLPKYGGWETQYF. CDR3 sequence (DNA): TGTGCCAGCAGCCTCCCTAAGTACGGGGGCTGGGAGACCCAGTACTTC.

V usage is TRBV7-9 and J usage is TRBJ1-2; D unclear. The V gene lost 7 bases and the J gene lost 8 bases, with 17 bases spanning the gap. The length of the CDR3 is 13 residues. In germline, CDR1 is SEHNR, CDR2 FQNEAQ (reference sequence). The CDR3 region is CASTRWEGRGYTF. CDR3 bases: TGTGCCAGCACCCGATGGGAGGGCCGCGGCTACACCTTC. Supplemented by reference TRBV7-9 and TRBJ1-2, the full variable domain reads DTGVSQNPRHKITKRGQNVTFRCDPISEHNRLYWYRQTLGQGPEFLTYFQNEAQLEKSRLLSDRFSAERPKGSFSTLEIQRTEQGDSAMYLCASTRWEGRGYTFGSGTRLTVV.

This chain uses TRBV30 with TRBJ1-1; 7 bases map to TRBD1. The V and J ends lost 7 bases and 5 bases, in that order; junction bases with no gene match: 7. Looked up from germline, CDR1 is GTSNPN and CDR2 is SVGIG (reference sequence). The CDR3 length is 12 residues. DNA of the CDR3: TGTGCCTCTGACAGGGTGGGGACTGAAGCTTTCTTT. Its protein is CASDRVGTEAFF.

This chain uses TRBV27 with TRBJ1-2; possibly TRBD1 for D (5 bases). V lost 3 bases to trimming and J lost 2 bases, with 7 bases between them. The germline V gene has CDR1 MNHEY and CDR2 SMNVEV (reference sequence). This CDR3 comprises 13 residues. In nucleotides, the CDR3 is TGTGCCAGCAGTTTGGGGCGGAACTATGGCTACACCTTC. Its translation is CASSLGRNYGYTF.

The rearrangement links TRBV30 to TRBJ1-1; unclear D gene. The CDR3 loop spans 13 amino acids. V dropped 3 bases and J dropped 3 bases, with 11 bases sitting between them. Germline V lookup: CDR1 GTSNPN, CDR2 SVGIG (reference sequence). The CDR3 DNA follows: TGTGCCTGGAGCCTCGGAGAGGACACTGAAGCTTTCTTT. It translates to CAWSLGEDTEAFF. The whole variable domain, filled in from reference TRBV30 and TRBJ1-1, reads SQTIHQWPATLVQPVGSPLSLECTVEGTSNPNLYWYRQAAGRGLQLLFYSVGIGQISSEVPQNLSASRPQDRQFILSSKKLLLSDSGFYLCAWSLGEDTEAFFGQGTRLTVV.

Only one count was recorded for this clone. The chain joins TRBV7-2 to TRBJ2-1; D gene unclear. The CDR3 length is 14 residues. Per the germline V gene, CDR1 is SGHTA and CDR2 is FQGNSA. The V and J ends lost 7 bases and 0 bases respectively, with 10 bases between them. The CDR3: CASTQLSSYNEQFF. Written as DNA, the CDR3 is TGTGCCAGCACCCAGCTGAGCTCCTACAATGAGCAGTTCTTC.

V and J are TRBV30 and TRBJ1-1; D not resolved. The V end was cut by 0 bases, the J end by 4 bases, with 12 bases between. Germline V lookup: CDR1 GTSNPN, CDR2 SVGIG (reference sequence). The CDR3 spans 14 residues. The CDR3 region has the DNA TGTGCCTGGAGTGTGGGTACCCGATCCACTGAAGCTTTCTTT. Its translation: CAWSVGTRSTEAFF.

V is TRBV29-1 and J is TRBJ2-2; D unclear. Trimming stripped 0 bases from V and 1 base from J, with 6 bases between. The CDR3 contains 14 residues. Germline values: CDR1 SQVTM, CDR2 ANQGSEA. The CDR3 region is CSVEEGLNTGELFF. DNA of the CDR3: TGCAGCGTTGAAGAGGGCTTGAACACCGGGGAGCTGTTTTTT.